A selection of T cell receptor beta chains follows, all from one sample in a study of OX40 agonist ivuxolimab in advanced cancers. This table comes from immunoSEQ multiplex PCR, and its TCRdb copy is limited to in-frame clones, with some not included. The sample includes 60,000 or so clones, around 88% of them seen just once. The sequences come from CD4+ or CD8+ T cells sorted from blood, collected in a trial of the OX40 agonist ivuxolimab. The receptors come from an adult with an advanced solid tumor such as melanoma, head and neck, liver or kidney cancer. CDR3s include the opening cysteine and the closing phenylalanine or tryptophan. A D gene is named only where the DNA matches it firmly. Clone size, where shown, is once, few, many, or a class for clones that have expanded.

j_call clone_size v_call d_call cdr3_aa cdr3_nt
TRBJ1-2 once TRBV7-9 . CASSLGEDYGYTF TGTGCCAGCAGCTTAGGGGAGGACTATGGCTACACCTTC
TRBJ2-3 . TRBV6-5 . CASSYSEGDTQYF TGTGCCAGCAGTTACTCAGAGGGGGATACGCAGTATTTT
TRBJ2-3 . TRBV10-3 TRBD2 CAISRLGASGVGTDTQYF TGTGCCATCAGTCGCCTGGGGGCTAGCGGGGTAGGCACAGATACGCAGTATTTT
TRBJ1-1 . TRBV7-9 TRBD1 CASSPDRGVTEAFF TGTGCCAGCAGCCCCGACAGGGGAGTCACTGAAGCTTTCTTT
TRBJ2-1 . TRBV21-1 . CASSKRAGGPALSEDNEQFF TGTGCCAGCAGCAAAAGGGCAGGGGGCCCAGCCCTTTCAGAAGACAATGAGCAGTTCTTC
TRBJ2-3 . TRBV20-1 . CSARIRDTQYF TGCAGTGCTAGAATCCGGGATACGCAGTATTTT
TRBJ2-1 . TRBV18 . CASSPRTVSSYNEQFF TGTGCCAGCTCACCAAGGACGGTTAGCTCCTACAATGAGCAGTTCTTC
TRBJ1-2 . TRBV5-1 . CASSHLNRDLNYGYTF TGCGCCAGCAGCCATCTGAACAGGGATCTTAACTATGGCTACACCTTC
TRBJ2-7 . TRBV20-1 . CSARQGNEQYF TGCAGTGCTAGACAGGGTAACGAGCAGTACTTC
TRBJ1-1 . TRBV9 . CASTGTPMNTEAFF TGTGCCAGCACCGGGACACCAATGAACACTGAAGCTTTCTTT
TRBJ2-7 . TRBV5-6 . CASSSLLTGGAYEQYF TGTGCCAGCAGCTCCCTTTTGACAGGAGGGGCCTACGAGCAGTACTTC
TRBJ1-1 . TRBV15 . CATQPGQRDTEAFF TGTGCCACCCAGCCGGGCCAGCGTGACACTGAAGCTTTCTTT
TRBJ1-1 . TRBV6-4 . CASSDLWGVAFF TGTGCCAGCAGCGACCTCTGGGGGGTAGCTTTCTTT
TRBJ1-1 . TRBV18 . CASSPGVVGSEAFF TGTGCCAGCTCACCAGGGGTCGTTGGGTCTGAAGCTTTCTTT
TRBJ1-2 . TRBV6-6 . CASSYVSGNYGYTF TGTGCCAGCAGTTATGTCTCCGGGAACTATGGCTACACCTTC
TRBJ1-2 . TRBV5-8 . CASSSQPGLNYGYTF TGTGCCAGCAGCTCACAACCGGGCCTCAACTATGGCTACACCTTC
TRBJ2-3 . TRBV7-9 TRBD1 CASSLTGGGGDTQYF TGTGCCAGCAGCTTAACAGGGGGCGGAGGAGATACGCAGTATTTT
TRBJ2-2 . TRBV6-5 . CASKSDRMNTGELFF TGTGCCAGCAAGTCCGACAGGATGAACACCGGGGAGCTGTTTTTT
TRBJ2-1 . TRBV10-3 . CAIAAGFNEQFF TGTGCCATCGCGGCGGGATTCAATGAGCAGTTCTTC
TRBJ1-4 . TRBV5-6 . CASSLWGPEKLFF TGTGCCAGCAGCTTGTGGGGACCTGAAAAACTGTTTTTT
TRBJ2-5 . TRBV6-6 . CASQGGGETQYF TGTGCCAGCCAAGGGGGTGGTGAGACCCAGTACTTC
TRBJ2-1 . TRBV14 TRBD2 CASSPMGGVIYNEQFF TGTGCCAGCAGCCCTATGGGGGGGGTCATCTACAATGAGCAGTTCTTC
TRBJ1-1 once TRBV20-1 . CSAYRNLEAFF TGCAGTGCCTATAGGAACCTTGAAGCTTTCTTT
TRBJ2-7 . TRBV10-1 TRBD1 CASSRGQGLAYEQYF TGCGCCAGCAGTCGGGGACAGGGGTTAGCATACGAGCAGTACTTC
TRBJ2-7 . TRBV9 . CASSVGAETYEQYF TGTGCCAGCAGCGTAGGCGCCGAAACCTACGAGCAGTACTTC
TRBJ1-5 . TRBV28 TRBD1 CASSTHRLRGTGANQPQHF TGTGCCAGCAGCACCCACCGTCTTCGAGGGACAGGGGCAAATCAGCCCCAGCATTTT
TRBJ2-7 . TRBV7-9 . CASGTYYEQYF TGTGCCAGCGGGACCTACTACGAGCAGTACTTC
TRBJ1-4 . TRBV6-5 . CASASGGQEKLFF TGTGCCAGCGCCTCGGGGGGCCAAGAAAAACTGTTTTTT
TRBJ2-5 . TRBV5-5 TRBD1 CASSLVSEGALETQYF TGTGCCAGCAGCTTGGTTAGCGAGGGGGCTTTAGAGACCCAGTACTTC
TRBJ2-3 . TRBV19 . CASSSGPSTDTQYF TGTGCCAGTAGTTCGGGACCGAGCACAGATACGCAGTATTTT
TRBJ2-7 . TRBV28 . CASTQGGEYEQYF TGTGCCAGCACACAGGGGGGGGAGTACGAGCAGTACTTC
TRBJ2-2 once TRBV27 . CASSPRQVNTGELFF TGTGCCAGCAGTCCTCGACAGGTGAACACCGGGGAGCTGTTTTTT
TRBJ1-1 . TRBV18 . CASSPLGHGNTEAFF TGTGCCAGCTCACCCCTCGGACACGGGAACACTGAAGCTTTCTTT
TRBJ2-7 . TRBV28 TRBD1 CASTETGTGHTYEQYF TGTGCCAGCACTGAAACTGGGACAGGCCATACCTACGAGCAGTACTTC
TRBJ1-2 . TRBV30 TRBD1 CAWTGQAVNYGYTF TGTGCCTGGACCGGACAGGCGGTTAACTATGGCTACACCTTC
TRBJ1-6 . TRBV7-6 . CASSLEQVNSPLHF TGTGCCAGCAGCTTAGAACAAGTGAATTCACCCCTCCACTTT
TRBJ2-5 . TRBV4-1 . CASSPGQAQETQYF TGCGCCAGCAGCCCAGGACAAGCCCAAGAGACCCAGTACTTC
TRBJ1-4 once TRBV7-3 . CASSLTGGANEKLFF TGTGCCAGCAGCTTAACCGGAGGTGCTAATGAAAAACTGTTTTTT
TRBJ2-1 . TRBV7-3 TRBD2 CASAGTSDQEQFF TGTGCCAGCGCCGGGACTAGCGACCAGGAGCAGTTCTTC
TRBJ1-1 . TRBV11-2 . CASSFSGNTEAFF TGTGCCAGCAGCTTTAGCGGGAACACTGAAGCTTTCTTT
TRBJ1-3 . TRBV9 . CASSLRGNTIYF TGTGCCAGCAGCCTTAGGGGAAACACCATATATTTT
TRBJ1-4 . TRBV30 . CAWSYGTTNEKLFF TGTGCCTGGAGTTACGGGACAACAAATGAAAAACTGTTTTTT
TRBJ2-7 . TRBV18 TRBD1 CASSPRSGGPIGQYF TGTGCCAGCTCACCACGGTCAGGGGGCCCCATCGGGCAGTACTTC
TRBJ1-4 . TRBV28 TRBD1 CASSTDRGQSEKLFF TGTGCCAGCAGCACGGACAGGGGGCAGAGTGAAAAACTGTTTTTT
TRBJ2-3 once TRBV10-3 TRBD2 CAIRGGAGGHDTQYF TGTGCCATCAGGGGGGGAGCGGGAGGGCACGATACGCAGTATTTT
TRBJ2-5 . TRBV29-1 TRBD1 CSVLLYRGETQYF TGCAGCGTCCTTCTTTACAGGGGAGAGACCCAGTACTTC
TRBJ2-7 . TRBV12-5 . CASGPHVYEQYF TGTGCTAGTGGTCCCCACGTCTACGAGCAGTACTTC
TRBJ1-4 . TRBV7-9 . CASSETEELFF TGTGCCAGCAGCGAGACAGAGGAACTGTTTTTT
TRBJ1-1 . TRBV5-1 . CASSRTDAEAFF TGCGCCAGCAGCCGGACGGATGCTGAAGCTTTCTTT
TRBJ2-3 few TRBV6-1 . CASSEVGAGTDTQYF TGTGCCAGCAGTGAAGTGGGGGCGGGCACAGATACGCAGTATTTT
TRBJ2-7 . TRBV21-1 . CASRRTGPLTYEQYF TGTGCCAGCAGAAGGACTGGCCCCCTAACCTACGAGCAGTACTTC
TRBJ1-1 few TRBV5-1 . CASRTDASEAFF TGCGCCAGCAGGACGGATGCCTCTGAAGCTTTCTTT
TRBJ2-7 . TRBV5-1 TRBD2 CASSSSSNLAGISYEQYF TGCGCCAGCAGCTCCTCCTCCAACCTAGCGGGGATTTCCTACGAGCAGTACTTC
TRBJ1-2 . TRBV5-8 . CASSLWTYYGYTF TGTGCCAGCAGCTTGTGGACCTACTATGGCTACACCTTC
TRBJ2-2 once TRBV18 TRBD1 CASSQRQGAGELFF TGTGCCAGCTCACAGCGACAGGGCGCCGGGGAGCTGTTTTTT